This TCR beta chain was observed in a study of post-analysis software for immune sequencing data. Study overall: Recorded disease courses covered relapsing-remitting, secondary progressive and progressive-relapsing multiple sclerosis. Some patients had no subtype annotation.

In germline, CDR1 is SGHRS, CDR2 YFSETQ. J gave up 7 bases and V 2 bases, and 10 bases lay outside the gene matches. This CDR3 spans 15 amino acids. This clonotype was counted between two and nine times. Its antigen is unknown. Study results and caveats: A few TRBV segments (TRBV5-6, TRBV5-1 and TRBV20-1 among them) occurred more frequently in patients than in controls. When compared against controls, multiple sclerosis patients showed significantly lower normalized Chao1 diversity.

Unique molecular identifiers were carried by the TCR beta cDNA libraries. Some 500,000 cDNA molecules were obtained per 1 to 10 million input T cells. In TCRdb, the PCR reads were re-called with MiXCR into one record per CDR3 protein. The top ten hold 6.5% to 8% of the sample, which has hundreds of thousands of distinct CDR3 sequences, more than 30% seen once. This chain joins TRBV5-1 and TRBJ2-7; 9 nucleotides line up with TRBD1. The sample consisted of blood. The sequence was collected from a girl aged 2 to 9 with multiple sclerosis. CDR3 sequence (DNA): TGCGCCAGCAGCTTACCGGGACAGGGAACAGGGGAGCAGTACTTC. This sequence encodes CASSLPGQGTGEQYF. Drawing the rest from reference TRBV5-1 and TRBJ2-7, the complete variable domain is KAGVTQTPRYLIKTRGQQVTLSCSPISGHRSVSWYQQTPGQGLQFLFEYFSETQRNKGNFPGRFSGRQFSNSRSEMNVSTLELGDSALYLCASSLPGQGTGEQYFGPGTRLTVT.